This T cell receptor beta chain was observed in a study of blood T cell repertoires in COVID-19. Looking at the study overall: T cells, B-cell-depleted T cells, or PBMCs supplied cDNA or gDNA.

Original data processing: Reference gene primer amplification in the assay estimated nucleated cell counts. Method: immunoSEQ multiplex PCR; TCRdb's copy keeps in-frame clones and lacks some. The V and J calls and clone size were taken over from that table, and D and trimming were inferred from the DNA. The table shows more than 12,000 clones, with around 89% occurring only once. This CDR3 has 14 residues. Per germline, CDR1 SQVTM and CDR2 ANQGSEA. V gave up 2 bases and J gave up 0 bases, with 11 bases separating them. Input material: peripheral blood. The J gene is TRBJ2-7, the V gene TRBV29-1; D may be TRBD2 (5 bases). This receptor was taken from a human donor in a cohort sampled during active COVID-19. The CDR3 sequence is CSVEHRGSSYEQYF. The CDR3 DNA is TGCAGCGTTGAACACAGAGGGAGCTCCTACGAGCAGTACTTC.